This T cell receptor beta chain emerged from a study of PD-1 blockade in classical Hodgkin lymphoma. Study-wide results and limits: Diversity in CD4+ TCRs, unlike that measured in CD8+ TCRs, had risen significantly by C4D1. Lower baseline TCR diversity marked trial partial responders and progressors.

The germline CDR1 and CDR2 sequences are SEHNR and FQNEAQ (reference sequence). The CDR3 runs to 14 residues. V trimming: 3 bases; J trimming: 1 base; junction bases outside the gene matches: 2. The repertoire was sequenced with immunoSEQ multiplex PCR; TCRdb's copy has only in-frame clones and lacks some. The sample carries 10,000 to 15,000 clones, approximately 80% recorded once. Exposure to brentuximab vedotin varied, and each patient had relapsed following autologous stem cell transplantation. Researchers pulled CD8+ T cells out of thawed PBMCs using magnetic negative selection. To note about this clone: Its antigen is undetermined.

The receptor was derived from a human donor with classical Hodgkin lymphoma. Sequencing used CD8+ T cells from blood, obtained at baseline. The chain uses TRBV7-9 and TRBJ1-1, with 7 bases aligning to TRBD1. The CDR3 sequence is CASSFGTANTEAFF. In nucleotides, the CDR3 is TGTGCCAGCAGCTTCGGGACAGCGAACACTGAAGCTTTCTTT.